Listed below are T cell receptor beta chains from one sample, sequenced in a study of T-cell reconstitution after alpha-beta-depleted transplantation in children. TCRdb reprocessed the PCR reads with MiXCR, giving one entry per CDR3 protein. The table lists hundreds of thousands of distinct CDR3 sequences, under 8.5% of them singletons. The sequencing used PBMCs, mostly from graft donor cells, collected 360 days after TCRalphabeta/CD19-depleted stem cell transplant. The receptors originated from a male patient aged 2 to 9 who had a stem cell transplant for acute myeloid leukemia, so the T cells may come from the graft donor. CDR3s leave out the opening cysteine and the closing phenylalanine or tryptophan. Size values are once, few and many counts, or a class for expanded clones, and some rows have none.

j_call,v_call,clone_size,cdr3_aa
TRBJ2-3,TRBV29-1,few,SLRAGSTDTQY
TRBJ2-2,TRBV12-3/TRBV12-4,few,ASRPNRASNTGELF
TRBJ1-2,TRBV9,few,ASSGSSGQLLWYT
TRBJ2-1,TRBV9,many,ASSVAPLAGVYNEQF
TRBJ1-6,TRBV5-5,NA,ASSLVTTVYNSPLH
TRBJ2-7,TRBV7-9,NA,ASSPKEFYEQY
TRBJ2-7,TRBV24-1,few,ATSDSPNHRGSYEQY
TRBJ2-1,TRBV29-1,few,SVAPRGFNNEQF
TRBJ1-1,TRBV12-3/TRBV12-4,NA,ASRVGTEAF
TRBJ2-1,TRBV27,many,ASSSRLAGGQF
TRBJ1-1,TRBV3-1,many,ASSLDRGAEAF
TRBJ2-5,TRBV10-3,few,AIAASGQETQY
TRBJ2-1,TRBV4-2,NA,ASSQDTSGYYNEQF
TRBJ2-3,TRBV4-1,many,ASSRLAGGVADTQY
TRBJ2-5,TRBV10-3,many,AISPRLGAGEGETQY
TRBJ2-2,TRBV7-7,NA,ASSPGQGVTGELF
TRBJ2-3,TRBV27,many,ASTESGLGRDTQY
TRBJ2-7,TRBV7-2,few,ASSFDGSSYEQY
TRBJ2-4,TRBV27,NA,ASSRLTGGSKNIQY
TRBJ2-2,TRBV12-3/TRBV12-4,few,ASSPWTSGRSRNTGELF
TRBJ1-4,TRBV7-6,few,ASAREGEFEKLF
TRBJ1-1,TRBV2,NA,ASNPTGRTEAF
TRBJ1-5,TRBV3-2,NA,ASHRGTCQPQH
TRBJ2-2,TRBV7-8,NA,ASSLDRVAGELF
TRBJ2-5,TRBV5-1,many,ASSFTETQY
TRBJ2-6,TRBV20-1,few,SASKGAISGANVLT
TRBJ2-6,TRBV5-1,NA,ASCRVSGANVLT
TRBJ2-1,TRBV7-6,NA,ASSLPLNEQF
TRBJ2-7,TRBV29-1,many,SVAVAIHYEQY